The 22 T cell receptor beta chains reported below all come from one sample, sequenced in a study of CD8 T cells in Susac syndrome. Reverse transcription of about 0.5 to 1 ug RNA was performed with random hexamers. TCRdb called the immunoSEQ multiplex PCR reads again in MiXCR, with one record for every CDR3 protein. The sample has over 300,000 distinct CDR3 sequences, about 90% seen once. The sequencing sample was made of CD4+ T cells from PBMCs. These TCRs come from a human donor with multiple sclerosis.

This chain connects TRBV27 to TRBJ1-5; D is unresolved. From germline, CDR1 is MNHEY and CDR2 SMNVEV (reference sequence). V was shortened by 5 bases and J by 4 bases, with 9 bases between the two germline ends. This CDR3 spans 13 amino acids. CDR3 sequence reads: CASSLGWNQPQHF. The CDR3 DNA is TGTGCCAGCAGTCTCGGTTGGAATCAGCCCCAGCATTTT.

The CDR3 nucleotides read TGTGCCAGCAGTTACTCCGACAGCGCAAATTCACCCCTCCACTTT. Protein sequence: CASSYSDSANSPLHF. V and J are TRBV6-5 and TRBJ1-6; D is perhaps TRBD1 (5 bases). Trimming shortened V by 0 bases and J by 7 bases, and 10 bases separated the two germline ends. Germline assignment: CDR1 MNHEY and CDR2 SVGAGI. The CDR3 has 15 residues.

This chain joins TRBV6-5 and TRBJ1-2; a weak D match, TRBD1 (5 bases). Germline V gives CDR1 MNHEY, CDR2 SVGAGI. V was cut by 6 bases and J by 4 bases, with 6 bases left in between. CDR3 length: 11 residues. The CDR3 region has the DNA TGTGCCAGCAGCGACAGCTATGGCTACACCTTC. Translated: CASSDSYGYTF.

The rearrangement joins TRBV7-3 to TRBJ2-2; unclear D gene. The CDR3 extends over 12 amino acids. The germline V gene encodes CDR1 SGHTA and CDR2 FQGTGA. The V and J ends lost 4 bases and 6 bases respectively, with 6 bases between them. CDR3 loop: CASSSPAGELFF. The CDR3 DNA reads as TGTGCCAGCAGCTCTCCGGCCGGGGAGCTGTTTTTT.

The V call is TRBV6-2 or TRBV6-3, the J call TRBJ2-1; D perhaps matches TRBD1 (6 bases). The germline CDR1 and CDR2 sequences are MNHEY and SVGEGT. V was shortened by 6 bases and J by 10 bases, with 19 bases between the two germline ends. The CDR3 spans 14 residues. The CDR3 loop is CASRKVRTVYEQFF. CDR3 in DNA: TGTGCCAGCAGAAAGGTACGGACAGTTTACGAGCAGTTCTTC.

CDR3 nucleotide sequence: TGCAGTGCTAGCGTTCCCTGGGAGACCCAGTACTTC. This gives the protein CSASVPWETQYF. The chain joins TRBV20-1 to TRBJ2-5, with D uncertain. In germline, CDR1 is DFQATT, CDR2 SNEGSKA (reference sequence). Trimming stripped 3 bases from V and 5 bases from J, with 10 bases between. This CDR3 is built from 12 residues.

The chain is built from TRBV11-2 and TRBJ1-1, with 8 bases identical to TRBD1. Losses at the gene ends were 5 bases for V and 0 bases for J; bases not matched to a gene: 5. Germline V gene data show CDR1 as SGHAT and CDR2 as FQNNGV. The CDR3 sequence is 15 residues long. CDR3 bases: TGTGCCAGCAGCCCTCGGACAGGGTTGAACACTGAAGCTTTCTTT. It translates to CASSPRTGLNTEAFF.

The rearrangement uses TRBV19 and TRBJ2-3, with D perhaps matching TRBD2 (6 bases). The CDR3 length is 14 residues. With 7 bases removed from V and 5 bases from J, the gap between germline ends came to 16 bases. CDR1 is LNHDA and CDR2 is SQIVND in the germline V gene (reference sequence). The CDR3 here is CASTSRRGRDTQYF. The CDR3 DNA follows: TGTGCCAGTACTAGCAGGAGGGGCCGAGATACGCAGTATTTT.

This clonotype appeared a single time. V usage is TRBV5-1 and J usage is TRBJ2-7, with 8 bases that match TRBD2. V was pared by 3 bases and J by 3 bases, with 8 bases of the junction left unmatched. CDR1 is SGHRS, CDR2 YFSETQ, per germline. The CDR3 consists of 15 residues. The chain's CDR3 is CASSYGGAGNYEQYF. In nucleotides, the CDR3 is TGCGCCAGCAGCTACGGGGGGGCAGGTAACTACGAGCAGTACTTC.

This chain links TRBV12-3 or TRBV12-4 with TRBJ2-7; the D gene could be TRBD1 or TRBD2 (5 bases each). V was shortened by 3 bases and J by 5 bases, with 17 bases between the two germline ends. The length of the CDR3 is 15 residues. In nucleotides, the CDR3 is TGTGCCAGCAGTTTGAGATCCGGGACCCCGGACGAGCAGTACTTC. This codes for CASSLRSGTPDEQYF.

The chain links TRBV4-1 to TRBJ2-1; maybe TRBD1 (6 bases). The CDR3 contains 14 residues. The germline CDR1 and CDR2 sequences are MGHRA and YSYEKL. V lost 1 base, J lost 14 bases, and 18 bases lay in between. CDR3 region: CASSQADSAAGEFF. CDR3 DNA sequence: TGCGCCAGCAGCCAAGCTGACAGCGCGGCAGGGGAGTTCTTC.

Here the CDR3 reads CSLRHGGGITDTQYF. The CDR3, as DNA: TGCAGTTTAAGACACGGCGGGGGCATCACAGATACGCAGTATTTT. The V call is TRBV20-1, the J call TRBJ2-3; TRBD2 might be the D (7 bases). The CDR3 extends over 15 amino acids. In germline, CDR1 is DFQATT, CDR2 SNEGSKA (reference sequence). Trimming stripped 8 bases from V and 2 bases from J, with 20 bases between.

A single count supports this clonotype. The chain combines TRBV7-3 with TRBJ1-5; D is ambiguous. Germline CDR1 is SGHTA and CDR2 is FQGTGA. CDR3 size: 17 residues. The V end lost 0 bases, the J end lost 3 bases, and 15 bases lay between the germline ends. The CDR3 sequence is CASSLTPGGLFNQPQHF. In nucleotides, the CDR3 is TGTGCCAGCAGCTTAACCCCGGGAGGGCTTTTCAATCAGCCCCAGCATTTT.

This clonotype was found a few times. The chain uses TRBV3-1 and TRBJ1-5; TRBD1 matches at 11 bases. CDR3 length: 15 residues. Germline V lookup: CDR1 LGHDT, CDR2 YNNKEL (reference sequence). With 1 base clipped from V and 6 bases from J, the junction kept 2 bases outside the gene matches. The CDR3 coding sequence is TGTGCCAGCAGCCAAGGGACAGGGGGCCGTCAGCCCCAGCATTTT. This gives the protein CASSQGTGGRQPQHF.

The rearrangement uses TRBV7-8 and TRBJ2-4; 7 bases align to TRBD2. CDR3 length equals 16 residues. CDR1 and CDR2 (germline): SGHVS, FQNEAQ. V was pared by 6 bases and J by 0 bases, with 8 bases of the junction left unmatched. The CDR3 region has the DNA TGTGCCAGCAGTTGGTGGGGGGGTCGAGCCAAAAACATTCAGTACTTC. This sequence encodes CASSWWGGRAKNIQYF.

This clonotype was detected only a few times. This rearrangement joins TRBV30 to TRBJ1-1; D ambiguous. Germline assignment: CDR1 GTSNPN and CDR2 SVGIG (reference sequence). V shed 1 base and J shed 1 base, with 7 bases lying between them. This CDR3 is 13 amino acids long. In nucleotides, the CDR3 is TGTGCCTGGAGTGCCCGTCGGAACACTGAAGCTTTCTTT. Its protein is CAWSARRNTEAFF.

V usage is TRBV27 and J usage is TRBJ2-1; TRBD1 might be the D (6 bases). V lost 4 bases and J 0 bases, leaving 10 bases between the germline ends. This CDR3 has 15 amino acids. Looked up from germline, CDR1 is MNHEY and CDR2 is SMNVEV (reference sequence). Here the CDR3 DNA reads TGTGCCAGCAGTTCAGGGGTTACCTCCTACAATGAGCAGTTCTTC. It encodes CASSSGVTSYNEQFF.

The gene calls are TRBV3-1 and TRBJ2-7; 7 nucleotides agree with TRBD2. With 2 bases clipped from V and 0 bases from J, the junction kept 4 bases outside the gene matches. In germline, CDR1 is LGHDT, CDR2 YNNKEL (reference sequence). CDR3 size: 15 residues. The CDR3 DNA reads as TGTGCCAGCAGCCAATTAAGCGGGACCTCCTACGAGCAGTACTTC. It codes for CASSQLSGTSYEQYF.

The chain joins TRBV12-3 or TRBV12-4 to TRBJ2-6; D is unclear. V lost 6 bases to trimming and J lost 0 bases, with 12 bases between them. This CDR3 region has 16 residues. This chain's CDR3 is CASSLYAASGANVLTF. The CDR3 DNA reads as TGTGCCAGCAGCCTTTATGCGGCCTCTGGGGCCAACGTCCTGACTTTC.

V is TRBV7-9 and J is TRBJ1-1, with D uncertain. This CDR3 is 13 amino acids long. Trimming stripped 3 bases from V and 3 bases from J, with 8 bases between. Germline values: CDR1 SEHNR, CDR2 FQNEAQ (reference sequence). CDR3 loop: CASSFVRDTEAFF. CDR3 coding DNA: TGTGCCAGCAGCTTTGTTAGGGACACTGAAGCTTTCTTT.

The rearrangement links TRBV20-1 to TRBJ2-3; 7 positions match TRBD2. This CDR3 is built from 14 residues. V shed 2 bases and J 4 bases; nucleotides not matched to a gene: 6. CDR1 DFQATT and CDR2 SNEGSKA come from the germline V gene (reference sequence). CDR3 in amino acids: CSARRGRGADTQYF. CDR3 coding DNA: TGCAGTGCTAGACGCGGGAGAGGTGCAGATACGCAGTATTTT.

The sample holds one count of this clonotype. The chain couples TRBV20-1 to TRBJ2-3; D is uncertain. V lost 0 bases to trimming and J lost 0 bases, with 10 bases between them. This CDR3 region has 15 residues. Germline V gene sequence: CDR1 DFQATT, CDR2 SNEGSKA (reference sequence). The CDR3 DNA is TGCAGTGCTAGAGAGGAACTACCCAGCACAGATACGCAGTATTTT. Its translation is CSAREELPSTDTQYF.